The next 23 T cell receptor beta chains were all read from a single sample in a study of T cell responses to AZD1222 COVID-19 vaccine. Repertoires were generated with immunoSEQ multiplex PCR, while TCRdb's copy carries only in-frame clones and drops some. The table lists tens of thousands of clones, 90% of them singletons. The sample was peripheral blood, taken on day 0 of AZD1222 vaccination. Receptor source: an adult in good health.

The chain carries TRBV7-3 and TRBJ1-1, with 7 positions matching TRBD1. Germline CDR1 is SGHTA and CDR2 is FQGTGA. The CDR3 length is 15 residues. With 5 bases clipped from V and 3 bases from J, the junction kept 9 bases outside the gene matches. This CDR3 reads CASSREGTDYTEAFF. The DNA for the CDR3 is TGTGCCAGCAGCCGCGAAGGGACAGATTACACTGAAGCTTTCTTT.

Only one count was recorded for this clone. CDR3 sequence (DNA): TGTGCCAGCAGTGAAGGTGGGACATTTGGACATCAGCCCCAGCATTTT. Translation gives CASSEGGTFGHQPQHF. V and J are TRBV2 and TRBJ1-5, with D tentatively TRBD1 (6 bases). The germline CDR1 and CDR2 sequences are SNHLY and FYNNEI. V dropped 1 base and J dropped 5 bases, with 15 bases sitting between them. The CDR3 is made up of 16 amino acids.

The chain joins TRBV24-1 to TRBJ2-5; a weak D match, TRBD1 (5 bases). This CDR3 spans 15 amino acids. Between the trimmed V and J ends, which lost 5 bases and 0 bases, there was a span of 12 bases. Germline V gene lookup returns CDR1 KGHDR and CDR2 SFDVKD. CDR3 residues: CATSGGRANQETQYF. In DNA, the CDR3 is TGTGCCACCAGTGGGGGCAGGGCTAACCAAGAGACCCAGTACTTC.

This chain connects TRBV6-2 or TRBV6-3 to TRBJ2-3; 10 bases fit TRBD2. The CDR3 sequence is 15 residues long. Losses at the gene ends were 5 bases for V and 5 bases for J; bases not matched to a gene: 7. Germline assignment: CDR1 MNHEY and CDR2 SVGEGT. CDR3 DNA sequence: TGTGCCAGCAGTCCCCTAGCGGGAGCGAAAGATACGCAGTATTTT. It encodes CASSPLAGAKDTQYF.

The chain couples TRBV10-3 to TRBJ1-1; no clear D gene. V was clipped by 9 bases and J by 0 bases, with 11 bases between them. The CDR3 sequence is 13 residues long. Germline loops: CDR1 ENHRY, CDR2 SYGVKD. DNA for the CDR3: TGTGCCATTCGCTTCGGGATGAACACTGAAGCTTTCTTT. Protein: CAIRFGMNTEAFF.

The chain uses TRBV5-1 and TRBJ2-3; TRBD1 agrees at 7 bases. The CDR3 has 16 amino acids. With V trimmed by 4 bases and J by 0 bases, 8 bases remained unmatched. Germline V CDR1 and CDR2: SGHRS, YFSETQ. CDR3 nucleotides: TGCGCCAGCAGCCTCCGACAGGGATCTAGCACAGATACGCAGTATTTT. This encodes CASSLRQGSSTDTQYF.

The chain couples TRBV19 to TRBJ1-1, with a tentative D call TRBD1 (5 bases). V dropped 7 bases and J dropped 1 base, with 16 bases sitting between them. The CDR3 sequence is 15 residues long. Germline assignment: CDR1 LNHDA and CDR2 SQIVND (reference sequence). CDR3 DNA: TGTGCCAGTAATTTTGGGGCTCTGGAGAACACTGAAGCTTTCTTT. This encodes CASNFGALENTEAFF.

The chain joins TRBV6-1 to TRBJ2-1, with TRBD2 matching 9 bases. This CDR3 has 15 amino acids. V was pared by 3 bases and J by 5 bases, with 5 bases of the junction left unmatched. Germline V gene sequence: CDR1 MNHNS, CDR2 SASEGT. CDR3 sequence reads: CASSDLAGLNNEQFF. CDR3 in DNA: TGTGCCAGCAGTGATCTAGCGGGGCTAAACAATGAGCAGTTCTTC.

This chain links TRBV28 with TRBJ2-7, with D perhaps matching TRBD2 (6 bases). Germline CDR1 is MDHEN and CDR2 is SYDVKM. Trimming stripped 2 bases from V and 7 bases from J, with 9 bases between. The CDR3 loop spans 12 amino acids. CDR3 region: CASSLPGTEQYF. The CDR3 DNA sequence: TGTGCCAGCAGTTTACCGGGGACTGAGCAGTACTTC. The entire variable domain, with the rest obtained from reference TRBV28 and TRBJ2-7, is as follows: DVKVTQSSRYLVKRTGEKVFLECVQDMDHENMFWYRQDPGLGLRLIYFSYDVKMKEKGDIPEGYSVSREKKERFSLILESASTNQTSMYLCASSLPGTEQYFGPGTRLTVT.

This sequence joins TRBV5-1 and TRBJ2-2; 9 bases map to TRBD1. Looked up from germline, CDR1 is SGHRS and CDR2 is YFSETQ. The V and J ends lost 4 bases and 7 bases, in that order; junction bases with no gene match: 5. CDR3 length equals 14 residues. In DNA form, the CDR3 reads TGCGCCAGCAGCCCAGGACAGGGGTACGGGGAGCTGTTTTTT. This sequence encodes CASSPGQGYGELFF.

This clone was seen a few times. The chain joins TRBV12-3 or TRBV12-4 to TRBJ2-3; no clear D. V was clipped by 3 bases and J by 4 bases, with 5 bases between them. The CDR3 contains 12 residues. CDR3 protein: CASSFGPDTQYF. The CDR3 DNA is TGTGCCAGCAGTTTCGGTCCAGATACGCAGTATTTT.

The chain combines TRBV30 with TRBJ1-6; weak D call: TRBD1 (6 bases). The CDR3 covers 13 residues. Trimming took 8 bases from V and 3 from J, leaving 11 bases between them. Germline CDR1 is GTSNPN and CDR2 is SVGIG (reference sequence). CDR3 residues: CASTGIYNSPLHF. CDR3 nucleotides: TGTGCCAGTACAGGGATCTATAATTCACCCCTCCACTTT.

The sample holds one count of this clone. The chain couples TRBV6-5 to TRBJ1-1; TRBD1 agrees at 11 bases. The CDR3 contains 15 residues. CDR1 MNHEY and CDR2 SVGAGI come from the germline V gene. The J segment lost 4 bases and the V segment lost 6 bases, leaving 7 bases of the junction unmatched. This chain's CDR3 is CASRRTGGYPTEAFF. CDR3 DNA: TGTGCCAGCAGGAGGACAGGGGGCTACCCCACTGAAGCTTTCTTT.

The chain has TRBV6-6 and TRBJ1-6, with D tentatively TRBD1 (5 bases). Germline CDR1 is MNHNY and CDR2 is SVGAGI (reference sequence). V dropped 5 bases and J dropped 7 bases, with 15 bases sitting between them. This CDR3 spans 15 amino acids. CDR3 in amino acids: CASSGPGTENSPLHF. The CDR3 DNA reads as TGTGCCAGCAGTGGGCCCGGGACCGAGAATTCACCCCTCCACTTT.

This chain connects TRBV6-1 to TRBJ1-1, with D unresolved. V gave up 3 bases and J gave up 1 base, with 12 bases separating them. This CDR3 has 15 residues. Germline CDR1 and CDR2: MNHNS and SASEGT. The CDR3 loop is CASSDQASTNTEAFF. CDR3 nucleotide sequence: TGTGCCAGCAGTGATCAGGCCTCGACGAACACTGAAGCTTTCTTT.

In nucleotides, the CDR3 is TGCGCCAGCAGCCCAAAATCTAGCGCCCTCGTCAATGAGCAGTTCTTC. Translation: CASSPKSSALVNEQFF. The chain has TRBV5-1 and TRBJ2-1, with D possibly TRBD2 on 6 matching bases. V dropped 4 bases and J dropped 6 bases, with 20 bases sitting between them. The CDR3 has 16 amino acids. Germline CDR1 SGHRS, CDR2 YFSETQ. Full variable domain (outside the CDR3, taken from reference TRBV5-1 and TRBJ2-1): KAGVTQTPRYLIKTRGQQVTLSCSPISGHRSVSWYQQTPGQGLQFLFEYFSETQRNKGNFPGRFSGRQFSNSRSEMNVSTLELGDSALYLCASSPKSSALVNEQFFGPGTRLTVL.

This sequence joins TRBV24-1 and TRBJ2-3, with 12 bases that match TRBD1. The CDR3 runs to 18 residues. The germline gives CDR1 KGHDR, CDR2 SFDVKD. The J segment lost 1 base and the V segment lost 3 bases, leaving 7 bases of the junction unmatched. Here the CDR3 reads CATSDTGTGGRGTDTQYF. CDR3 DNA sequence: TGTGCCACCAGTGATACCGGGACAGGGGGCCGTGGCACAGATACGCAGTATTTT.

The genes are TRBV11-2 and TRBJ1-6; 8 nucleotides match TRBD1. V dropped 4 bases and J dropped 10; count of bases not matched to a gene: 9. Germline V gene sequence: CDR1 SGHAT, CDR2 FQNNGV. This CDR3 spans 15 amino acids. The CDR3 sequence is CASSSTQGVLSPLHF. CDR3 DNA: TGTGCCAGCAGCTCGACACAGGGGGTATTATCACCCCTCCACTTT.

This clone was picked up one time. CDR3 in DNA: TGTGCCAGCAGCCAAGCACCCCTAGACGCCGGGGAGCTGTTTTTT. Translated, it gives CASSQAPLDAGELFF. The chain combines TRBV3-1 (or the pseudogene TRBV3-2) with TRBJ2-2; D gene unclear. Germline V gene data show CDR1 as LGHDT and CDR2 as YNNKEL (reference sequence). This CDR3 region has 15 residues. V gave up 1 base and J gave up 6 bases, with 12 bases separating them.

V gene TRBV11-3 combines with J gene TRBJ2-7; possible D gene TRBD2, 6 bases. This CDR3 region has 16 residues. The germline V and J ends were trimmed by 5 bases and 5 bases, with 22 bases remaining between them. The germline CDR1 and CDR2 sequences are SGHNT and YENEEA. CDR3 amino acids: CASSIRSVGGKDEQYF. Written as DNA, the CDR3 is TGTGCCAGCAGCATCCGCTCGGTTGGGGGGAAGGACGAGCAGTACTTC.

V gene TRBV18 combines with J gene TRBJ1-1; D is unresolved. V lost 3 bases and J lost 1, with 6 bases in between. This CDR3 comprises 13 residues. Per germline, CDR1 KGHSH and CDR2 LQKENI. The CDR3 sequence: CASSPLQNTEAFF. As DNA, the CDR3 is TGTGCCAGCTCACCCCTCCAGAACACTGAAGCTTTCTTT.

The rearrangement links TRBV7-8 to TRBJ2-7; tentatively, D is TRBD2 (6 bases). CDR3 length: 15 residues. Between the trimmed V and J ends, which lost 1 base and 2 bases, there was a span of 12 bases. From germline, CDR1 is SGHVS and CDR2 FQNEAQ. The chain's CDR3 is CASSLVGDSTYEQYF. Written as DNA, the CDR3 is TGTGCCAGCAGCTTAGTGGGGGACTCCACCTACGAGCAGTACTTC.

The chain links TRBV30 to TRBJ1-5; 7 bases are shared with TRBD1. The CDR3 has 13 residues. The V gene's germline CDR1 is GTSNPN and CDR2 SVGIG (reference sequence). V trimming: 6 bases; J trimming: 3 bases; junction bases outside the gene matches: 5. Here the CDR3 DNA reads TGTGCCTGCGGGACAGTTGACAATCAGCCCCAGCATTTT. It is translated as CACGTVDNQPQHF.